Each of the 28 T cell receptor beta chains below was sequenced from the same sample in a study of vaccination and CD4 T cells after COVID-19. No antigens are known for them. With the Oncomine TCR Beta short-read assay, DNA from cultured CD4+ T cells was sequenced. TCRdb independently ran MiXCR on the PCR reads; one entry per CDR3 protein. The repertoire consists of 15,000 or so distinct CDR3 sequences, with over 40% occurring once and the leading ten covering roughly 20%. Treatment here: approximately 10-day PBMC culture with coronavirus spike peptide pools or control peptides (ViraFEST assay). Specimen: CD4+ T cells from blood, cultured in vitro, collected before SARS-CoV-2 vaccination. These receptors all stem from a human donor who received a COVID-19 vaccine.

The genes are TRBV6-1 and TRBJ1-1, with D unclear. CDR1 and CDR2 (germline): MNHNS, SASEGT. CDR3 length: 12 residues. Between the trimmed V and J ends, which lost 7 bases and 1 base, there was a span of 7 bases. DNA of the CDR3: TGTGCCAGCACTGAGGCGAACACTGAAGCTTTCTTT. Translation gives CASTEANTEAFF.

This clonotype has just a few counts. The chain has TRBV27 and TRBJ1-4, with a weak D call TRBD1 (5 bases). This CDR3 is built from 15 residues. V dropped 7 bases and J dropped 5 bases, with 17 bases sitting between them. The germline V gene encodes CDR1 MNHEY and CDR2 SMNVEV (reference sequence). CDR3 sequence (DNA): TGTGCCAGCACCCTAAGGAAGGGGCTAAATGAAAAACTGTTTTTT. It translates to CASTLRKGLNEKLFF.

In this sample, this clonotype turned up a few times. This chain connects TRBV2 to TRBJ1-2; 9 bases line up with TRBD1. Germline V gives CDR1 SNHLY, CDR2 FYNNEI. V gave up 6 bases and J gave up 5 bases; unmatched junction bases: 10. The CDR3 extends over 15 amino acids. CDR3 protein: CASRADRGKRYGYTF. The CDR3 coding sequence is TGTGCCAGCAGAGCAGACAGGGGGAAAAGGTATGGCTACACCTTC.

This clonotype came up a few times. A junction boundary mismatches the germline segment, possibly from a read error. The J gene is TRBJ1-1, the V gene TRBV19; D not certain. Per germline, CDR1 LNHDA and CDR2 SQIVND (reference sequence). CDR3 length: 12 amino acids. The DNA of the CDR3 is TGTGCCAGTAGAATAGATCGGACTGAAGCTTTCTTT. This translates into CASRIDRTEAFF.

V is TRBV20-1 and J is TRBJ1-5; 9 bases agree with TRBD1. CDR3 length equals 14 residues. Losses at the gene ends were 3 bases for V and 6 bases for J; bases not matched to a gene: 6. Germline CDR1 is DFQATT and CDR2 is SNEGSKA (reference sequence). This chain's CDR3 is CSARKTGGGQPQHF. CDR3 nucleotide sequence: TGCAGTGCTAGGAAAACAGGGGGCGGTCAGCCCCAGCATTTT.

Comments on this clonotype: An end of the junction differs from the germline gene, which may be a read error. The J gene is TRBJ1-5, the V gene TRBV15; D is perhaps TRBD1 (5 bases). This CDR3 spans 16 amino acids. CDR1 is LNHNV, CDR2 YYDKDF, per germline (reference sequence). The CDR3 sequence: CATSREISGSNQPQDF. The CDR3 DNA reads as TGTGCCACCAGCAGAGAGATATCAGGGAGCAATCAGCCCCAGGATTTT. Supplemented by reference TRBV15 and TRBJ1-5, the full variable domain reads DAMVIQNPRYQVTQFGKPVTLSCSQTLNHNVMYWYQQKSSQAPKLLFHYYDKDFNNEADTPDNFQSRRPNTSFCFLDIRSPGLGDTAMYLCATSREISGSNQPQDFGDGTRLSIL.

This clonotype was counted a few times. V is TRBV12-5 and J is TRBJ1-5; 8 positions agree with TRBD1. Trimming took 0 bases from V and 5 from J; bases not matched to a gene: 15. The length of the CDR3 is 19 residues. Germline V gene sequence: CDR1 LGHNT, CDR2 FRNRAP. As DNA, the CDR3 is TGTGCTAGTGGTTTGGTACCCCCCAAGGACAGGGAGGAGGATCAGCCCCAGCATTTT. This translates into CASGLVPPKDREEDQPQHF.

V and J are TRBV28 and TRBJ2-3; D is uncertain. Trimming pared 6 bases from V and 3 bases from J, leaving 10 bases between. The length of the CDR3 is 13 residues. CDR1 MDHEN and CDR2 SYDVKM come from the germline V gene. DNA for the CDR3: TGTGCCAGCAGGGAGACACCTACAGATACGCAGTATTTT. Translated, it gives CASRETPTDTQYF. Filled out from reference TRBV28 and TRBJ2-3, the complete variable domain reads DVKVTQSSRYLVKRTGEKVFLECVQDMDHENMFWYRQDPGLGLRLIYFSYDVKMKEKGDIPEGYSVSREKKERFSLILESASTNQTSMYLCASRETPTDTQYFGPGTRLTVL.

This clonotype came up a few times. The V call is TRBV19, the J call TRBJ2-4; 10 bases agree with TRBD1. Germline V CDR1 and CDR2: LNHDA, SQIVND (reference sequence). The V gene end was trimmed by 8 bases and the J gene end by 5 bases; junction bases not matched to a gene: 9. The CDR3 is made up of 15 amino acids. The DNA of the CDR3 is TGTGCCAGTTCCCCGGACAGGGGGTGGGAAAACATTCAGTACTTC. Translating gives CASSPDRGWENIQYF.

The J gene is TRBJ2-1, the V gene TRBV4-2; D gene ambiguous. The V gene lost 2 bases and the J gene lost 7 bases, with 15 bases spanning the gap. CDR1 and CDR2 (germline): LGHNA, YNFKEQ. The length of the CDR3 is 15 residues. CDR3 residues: CASSQHGDSRNEQFF. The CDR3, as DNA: TGTGCCAGCAGCCAACACGGCGACTCCCGAAATGAGCAGTTCTTC.

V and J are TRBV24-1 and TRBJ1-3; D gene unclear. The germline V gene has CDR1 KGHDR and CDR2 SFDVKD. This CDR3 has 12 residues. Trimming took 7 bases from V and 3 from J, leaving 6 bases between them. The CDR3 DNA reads TGTGCCACCAGCCTAGATGGAAACACCATATATTTT. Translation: CATSLDGNTIYF.

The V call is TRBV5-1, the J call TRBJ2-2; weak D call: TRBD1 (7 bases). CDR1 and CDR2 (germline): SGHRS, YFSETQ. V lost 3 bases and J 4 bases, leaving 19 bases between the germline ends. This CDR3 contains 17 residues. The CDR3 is CASSSEGAHTATGELFF. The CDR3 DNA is TGCGCCAGCAGCTCGGAGGGGGCCCACACAGCCACCGGGGAGCTGTTTTTT.

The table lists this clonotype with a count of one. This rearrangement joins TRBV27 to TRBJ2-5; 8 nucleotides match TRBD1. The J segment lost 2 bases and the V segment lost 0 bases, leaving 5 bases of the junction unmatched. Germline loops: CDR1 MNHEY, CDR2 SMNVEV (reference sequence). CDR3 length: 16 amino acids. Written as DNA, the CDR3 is TGTGCCAGCAGTTTATCTGGGACAGGAGGACAAGAGACCCAGTACTTC. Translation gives CASSLSGTGGQETQYF.

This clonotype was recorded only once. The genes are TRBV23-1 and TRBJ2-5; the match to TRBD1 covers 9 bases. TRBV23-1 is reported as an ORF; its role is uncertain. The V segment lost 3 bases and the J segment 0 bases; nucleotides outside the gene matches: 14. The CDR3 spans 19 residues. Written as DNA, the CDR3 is TGCGCCAGCAGTCACGGGGACAGGGTTTTGGTTCTGGACCAAGAGACCCAGTACTTC. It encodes CASSHGDRVLVLDQETQYF.

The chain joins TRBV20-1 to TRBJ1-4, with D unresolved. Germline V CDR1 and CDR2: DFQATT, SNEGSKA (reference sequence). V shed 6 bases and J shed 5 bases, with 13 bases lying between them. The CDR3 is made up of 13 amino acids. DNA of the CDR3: TGCAGTGCCCTGGGTCAATGGAATGAAAAACTGTTTTTT. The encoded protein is CSALGQWNEKLFF.

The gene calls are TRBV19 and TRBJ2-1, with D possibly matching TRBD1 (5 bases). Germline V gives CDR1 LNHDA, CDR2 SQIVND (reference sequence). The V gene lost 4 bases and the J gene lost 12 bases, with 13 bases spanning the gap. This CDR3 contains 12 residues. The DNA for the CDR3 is TGTGCCAGTAGTAGGACCTCCCAGGGGCAGTTCTTC. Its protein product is CASSRTSQGQFF.

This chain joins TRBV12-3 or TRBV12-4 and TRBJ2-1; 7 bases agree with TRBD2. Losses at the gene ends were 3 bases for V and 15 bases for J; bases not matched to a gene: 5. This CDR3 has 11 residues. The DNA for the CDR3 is TGTGCCAGCAGTTTTGCGGCTAGCGGGTTCTTC. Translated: CASSFAASGFF.

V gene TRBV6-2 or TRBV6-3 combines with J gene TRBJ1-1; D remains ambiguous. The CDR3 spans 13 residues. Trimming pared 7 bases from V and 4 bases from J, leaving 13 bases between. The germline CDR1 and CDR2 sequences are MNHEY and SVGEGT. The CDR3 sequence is CASKKMASTEAFF. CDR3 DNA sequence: TGTGCCAGCAAAAAGATGGCCTCCACTGAAGCTTTCTTT.

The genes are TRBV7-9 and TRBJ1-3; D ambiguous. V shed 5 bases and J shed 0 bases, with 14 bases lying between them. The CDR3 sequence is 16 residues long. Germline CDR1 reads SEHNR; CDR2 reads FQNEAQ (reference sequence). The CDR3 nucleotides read TGTGCCAGCAGCACAGTCGGGTCCCTCTCTGGAAACACCATATATTTT. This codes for CASSTVGSLSGNTIYF.

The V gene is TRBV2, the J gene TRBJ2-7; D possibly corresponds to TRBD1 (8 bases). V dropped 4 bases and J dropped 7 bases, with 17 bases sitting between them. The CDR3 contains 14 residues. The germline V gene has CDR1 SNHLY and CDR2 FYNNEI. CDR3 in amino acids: CASSGYNRGGEQYF. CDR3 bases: TGTGCCAGCAGTGGCTATAACAGGGGGGGGGAGCAGTACTTC.

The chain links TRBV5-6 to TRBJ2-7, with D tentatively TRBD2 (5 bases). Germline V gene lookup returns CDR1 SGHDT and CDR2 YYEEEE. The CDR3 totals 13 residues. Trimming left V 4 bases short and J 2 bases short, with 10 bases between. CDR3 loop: CASSAGRTYEQYF. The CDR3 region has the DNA TGTGCCAGCAGCGCGGGTAGAACCTACGAGCAGTACTTC.

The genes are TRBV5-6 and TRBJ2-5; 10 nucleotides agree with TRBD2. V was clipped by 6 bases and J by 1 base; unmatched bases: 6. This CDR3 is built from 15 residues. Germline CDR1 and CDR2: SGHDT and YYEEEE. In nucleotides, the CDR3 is TGTGCCAGCACCCTGGGGACTAGCGTCCAAGAGACCCAGTACTTC. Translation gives CASTLGTSVQETQYF. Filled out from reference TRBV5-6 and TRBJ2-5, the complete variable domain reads DAGVTQSPTHLIKTRGQQVTLRCSPKSGHDTVSWYQQALGQGPQFIFQYYEEEERQRGNFPDRFSGHQFPNYSSELNVNALLLGDSALYLCASTLGTSVQETQYFGPGTRLLVL.

CDR3 protein: CASSDLSSLNEKLFF. The CDR3 region has the DNA TGTGCCAGCAGTGATCTCAGTAGCCTTAATGAAAAACTGTTTTTT. The chain carries TRBV25-1 and TRBJ1-4; D is ambiguous. Per the germline V gene, CDR1 is MGHDK and CDR2 is SYGVNS. V lost 3 bases to trimming and J lost 4 bases, with 12 bases between them. The CDR3 runs 15 residues.

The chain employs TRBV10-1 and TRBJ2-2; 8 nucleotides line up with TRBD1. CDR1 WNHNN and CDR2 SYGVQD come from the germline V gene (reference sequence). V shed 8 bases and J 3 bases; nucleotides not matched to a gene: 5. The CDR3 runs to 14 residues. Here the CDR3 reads CASGRGPDTGELFF. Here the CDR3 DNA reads TGCGCCAGCGGCAGGGGGCCAGACACCGGGGAGCTGTTTTTT.

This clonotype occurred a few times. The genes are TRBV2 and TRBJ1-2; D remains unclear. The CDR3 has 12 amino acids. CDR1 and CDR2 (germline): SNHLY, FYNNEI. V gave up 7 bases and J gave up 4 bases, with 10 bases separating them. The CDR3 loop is CASKGFGYGYTF. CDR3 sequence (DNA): TGTGCCAGCAAAGGGTTTGGCTATGGCTACACCTTC.

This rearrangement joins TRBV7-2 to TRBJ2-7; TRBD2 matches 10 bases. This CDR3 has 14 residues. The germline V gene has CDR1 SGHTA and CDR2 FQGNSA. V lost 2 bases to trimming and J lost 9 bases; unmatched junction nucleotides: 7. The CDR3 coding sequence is TGTGCCAGCAGCTTATTCCAGCGGGGGGGGGGGCAGTACTTC. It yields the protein CASSLFQRGGGQYF. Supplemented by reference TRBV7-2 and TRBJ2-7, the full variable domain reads GAGVSQSPSNKVTEKGKDVELRCDPISGHTALYWYRQSLGQGLEFLIYFQGNSAPDKSGLPSDRFSAERTGGSVSTLTIQRTQQEDSAVYLCASSLFQRGGGQYFGPGTRLTVT.

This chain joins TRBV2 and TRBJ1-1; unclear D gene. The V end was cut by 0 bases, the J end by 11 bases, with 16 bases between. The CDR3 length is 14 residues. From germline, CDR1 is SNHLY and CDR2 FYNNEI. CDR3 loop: CASSEARTQRVAFF. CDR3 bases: TGTGCCAGCAGTGAAGCCAGGACCCAGAGGGTTGCTTTCTTT.

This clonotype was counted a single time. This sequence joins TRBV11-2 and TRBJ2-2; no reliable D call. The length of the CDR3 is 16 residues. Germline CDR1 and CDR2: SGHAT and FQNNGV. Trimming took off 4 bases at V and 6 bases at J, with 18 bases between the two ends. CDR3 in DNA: TGTGCCAGCAGCTCACACGGACCCCTAAGGCCCGGGGAGCTGTTTTTT. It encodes CASSSHGPLRPGELFF.